The clone carrying this T cell receptor beta chain came up a few times. No antigen is known for it. V lost 1 base, J lost 3 bases, and 7 bases lay in between. CDR1 MNHNS and CDR2 SASEGT come from the germline V gene. This CDR3 contains 13 residues. TCRdb passed the reads through MiXCR, listing each CDR3 protein once. The sample includes approximately 190,000 distinct CDR3 sequences, roughly 30% of them seen just once. The record originates from a study of T cell repertoires in cytomegalovirus infection. Study-level background: Public TCR beta signature analysis indicated the presence of both CMV infection and matching HLA type.

Study-level findings and limits: Cumulative frequency of public TCR beta families picked out carriers of CMV plus the relevant HLA.

This receptor was obtained from a human donor in good health (CMV status not recorded). Some clones in this sample may be carry-over from other donors' samples. Sequences were obtained from PBMCs. V usage is TRBV6-1 and J usage is TRBJ2-7; D is unresolved. For the CDR3, the DNA is TGTGCCAGCAGTGAAGTCAGGCACTACGAGCAGTACTTC. Translating gives CASSEVRHYEQYF.